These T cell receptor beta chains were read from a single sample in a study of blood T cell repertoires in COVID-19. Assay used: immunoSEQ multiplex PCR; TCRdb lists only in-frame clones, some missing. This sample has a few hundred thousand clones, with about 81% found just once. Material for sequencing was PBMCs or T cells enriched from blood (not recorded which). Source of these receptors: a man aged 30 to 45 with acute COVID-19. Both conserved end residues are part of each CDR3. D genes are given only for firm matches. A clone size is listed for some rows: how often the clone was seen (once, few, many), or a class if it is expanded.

cdr3_nt: TGTGCCAGCAGCCCCATTGGGAGGCGAGGCGATAGCAATCAGCCCCAGCATTTT
cdr3_aa: CASSPIGRRGDSNQPQHF
v_call: TRBV7-9
j_call: TRBJ1-5
cdr3_length: 18
d_call: NA
clone_size: NA

cdr3_nt: TGTGCCACCGCGAGGACAGACCTCAATGAGCAGTTCTTC
cdr3_aa: CATARTDLNEQFF
v_call: TRBV24-1
j_call: TRBJ2-1
cdr3_length: 13
d_call: NA
clone_size: NA

cdr3_nt: TGTGCCAGCAGCATGACCGGGACTAGTCCTTCGGGGGCCAACGTCCTGACTTTC
cdr3_aa: CASSMTGTSPSGANVLTF
v_call: TRBV9
j_call: TRBJ2-6
cdr3_length: 18
d_call: TRBD2
clone_size: NA

cdr3_nt: TGTGCCAGCAGCTTACCATCCGGGACAGGGAATGAAAAACTGTTTTTT
cdr3_aa: CASSLPSGTGNEKLFF
v_call: TRBV5-1
j_call: TRBJ1-4
cdr3_length: 16
d_call: TRBD1
clone_size: NA

cdr3_nt: TGCGCCAGCAGCACCCGACTAGCGGGAGCAGATACGCAGTATTTT
cdr3_aa: CASSTRLAGADTQYF
v_call: TRBV5-1
j_call: TRBJ2-3
cdr3_length: 15
d_call: TRBD2
clone_size: NA

cdr3_nt: TGTGCCAGTAGTGACAGGGGGGGACGAAACACCATATATTTT
cdr3_aa: CASSDRGGRNTIYF
v_call: TRBV19
j_call: TRBJ1-3
cdr3_length: 14
d_call: TRBD1
clone_size: few

cdr3_nt: TGTGCCAGCAGCGAAGACAGCCGGCAAAACATTCAGTACTTC
cdr3_aa: CASSEDSRQNIQYF
v_call: TRBV5-1
j_call: TRBJ2-4
cdr3_length: 14
d_call: NA
clone_size: NA

cdr3_nt: TGCGCCAGCAGCCCCGGGACAGGGAGAAGCTACACCTTC
cdr3_aa: CASSPGTGRSYTF
v_call: TRBV5-1
j_call: TRBJ1-2
cdr3_length: 13
d_call: TRBD1
clone_size: once

cdr3_nt: TGCGCCAGCAGCTTGGAGGGCGCGGGCACTGAAGCTTTCTTT
cdr3_aa: CASSLEGAGTEAFF
v_call: TRBV5-1
j_call: TRBJ1-1
cdr3_length: 14
d_call: NA
clone_size: NA

cdr3_nt: TGTGCCAGTAGTGTCGGTCAAGAGACCCAGTACTTC
cdr3_aa: CASSVGQETQYF
v_call: TRBV19
j_call: TRBJ2-5
cdr3_length: 12
d_call: NA
clone_size: NA

cdr3_nt: TGTGCCAGCAGCTTGTCGGGAGGGCCATCAGATACGCAGTATTTT
cdr3_aa: CASSLSGGPSDTQYF
v_call: TRBV5-1
j_call: TRBJ2-3
cdr3_length: 15
d_call: TRBD2
clone_size: once

cdr3_nt: TGTGCCTGGGGGACAGGGGGCTGGGAGACCCAGTACTTC
cdr3_aa: CAWGTGGWETQYF
v_call: TRBV30
j_call: TRBJ2-5
cdr3_length: 13
d_call: TRBD1
clone_size: NA

cdr3_nt: TGTGCCAGCAGTGGGACAAGGGTTGAAAAACTGTTTTTT
cdr3_aa: CASSGTRVEKLFF
v_call: TRBV28
j_call: TRBJ1-4
cdr3_length: 13
d_call: NA
clone_size: NA

cdr3_nt: TGTGCCAGCAGTGCCCCCCTAGGTGAGCAGTTCTTC
cdr3_aa: CASSAPLGEQFF
v_call: TRBV6-2/TRBV6-3
j_call: TRBJ2-1
cdr3_length: 12
d_call: NA
clone_size: many

cdr3_nt: TGCAGTGCTAGTTTGGGACAGGGGTGGGATGAGCAGTTCTTC
cdr3_aa: CSASLGQGWDEQFF
v_call: TRBV20-1
j_call: TRBJ2-1
cdr3_length: 14
d_call: TRBD1
clone_size: NA

cdr3_nt: TGTGCCAGCAGTTTTCGCGGGAACACTGAAGCTTTCTTT
cdr3_aa: CASSFRGNTEAFF
v_call: TRBV28
j_call: TRBJ1-1
cdr3_length: 13
d_call: NA
clone_size: NA

cdr3_nt: TGTGCCACCAGCAGAGGGCTAGCGGCGAGCACAGATACGCAGTATTTT
cdr3_aa: CATSRGLAASTDTQYF
v_call: TRBV15
j_call: TRBJ2-3
cdr3_length: 16
d_call: TRBD2
clone_size: NA

cdr3_nt: TGTGCCTGGAGCTGGTTTGGGGGCTCCTACTATGGCTACACCTTC
cdr3_aa: CAWSWFGGSYYGYTF
v_call: TRBV30
j_call: TRBJ1-2
cdr3_length: 15
d_call: NA
clone_size: NA